This passage covers 11 T cell receptor beta chains from one sample sequenced in a study of OX40 agonist ivuxolimab in advanced cancers. Produced via immunoSEQ multiplex PCR; TCRdb's table is partial and in-frame only. The data contain about 66,000 clones, around 90% of them singletons. The input for sequencing was CD4+ or CD8+ T cells sorted from blood, taken in a trial of the OX40 agonist ivuxolimab. These receptor sequences come from an adult with an advanced solid tumor such as melanoma, head and neck, liver or kidney cancer.

The rearrangement joins TRBV6-1 to TRBJ1-2; no clear D gene. Germline V gene lookup returns CDR1 MNHNS and CDR2 SASEGT. Trimming removed 1 base at V and 0 bases at J, with 18 bases between. The CDR3 spans 18 residues. Written as DNA, the CDR3 is TGTGCCAGCAGTGAAGGCGGACGGATAGGTGTAGCTAACTATGGCTACACCTTC. It codes for CASSEGGRIGVANYGYTF.

The count of this clone is one. The chain employs TRBV6-5 and TRBJ2-1; D is possibly TRBD2 (5 bases). The V gene's germline CDR1 is MNHEY and CDR2 SVGAGI. CDR3 size: 13 residues. The V gene lost 0 bases and the J gene lost 8 bases, with 8 bases spanning the gap. The CDR3 loop is CASSYSPGDEQFF. In nucleotides, the CDR3 is TGTGCCAGCAGTTACTCCCCCGGGGATGAGCAGTTCTTC.

The gene calls are TRBV19 and TRBJ2-1, with 11 bases aligning to TRBD2. The CDR3 spans 16 residues. V gave up 5 bases and J gave up 6 bases; unmatched junction bases: 9. Germline V gene data show CDR1 as LNHDA and CDR2 as SQIVND (reference sequence). CDR3 bases: TGTGCCAGTAGTCTATCACTAGCGGGAGTCGTCAATGAGCAGTTCTTC. Its translation: CASSLSLAGVVNEQFF. Full variable domain (remainder filled in from reference TRBV19 and TRBJ2-1): DGGITQSPKYLFRKEGQNVTLSCEQNLNHDAMYWYRQDPGQGLRLIYYSQIVNDFQKGDIAEGYSVSREKKESFPLTVTSAQKNPTAFYLCASSLSLAGVVNEQFFGPGTRLTVL.

The chain has TRBV19 and TRBJ1-1; D not certain. Germline V lookup: CDR1 LNHDA, CDR2 SQIVND (reference sequence). There are 13 residues in the CDR3. V was clipped by 2 bases and J by 1 base, with 5 bases between them. CDR3 sequence (DNA): TGTGCCAGTAGTATACGGAAGAACACTGAAGCTTTCTTT. Its translation: CASSIRKNTEAFF. The full variable domain, with the rest looked up from reference TRBV19 and TRBJ1-1, is DGGITQSPKYLFRKEGQNVTLSCEQNLNHDAMYWYRQDPGQGLRLIYYSQIVNDFQKGDIAEGYSVSREKKESFPLTVTSAQKNPTAFYLCASSIRKNTEAFFGQGTRLTVV.

This clone occurred once. The chain links TRBV5-1 to TRBJ1-1, with D tentatively TRBD1 (5 bases). Germline V gene sequence: CDR1 SGHRS, CDR2 YFSETQ. Trimming left V 0 bases short and J 1 base short, with 10 bases between. The CDR3 length is 15 residues. The CDR3 bases are TGCGCCAGCAGCTTGGGGGCAGGGACGAACACTGAAGCTTTCTTT. Its protein product is CASSLGAGTNTEAFF.

The CDR3 is CASSLFLGEGGDHSGANVLTF. The CDR3 DNA reads TGTGCCAGCTCACTTTTCTTAGGTGAGGGCGGAGACCACTCTGGGGCCAACGTCCTGACTTTC. V usage is TRBV18 and J usage is TRBJ2-6; tentatively, D is TRBD2 (5 bases). The CDR3 runs 21 residues. Germline CDR1 is KGHSH and CDR2 is LQKENI. V lost 4 bases and J lost 0, with 25 bases in between.

This clone has a single count. The gene calls are TRBV6-6 and TRBJ2-7; no clear D. V was shortened by 6 bases and J by 2 bases, with 8 bases between the two germline ends. CDR1 is MNHNY, CDR2 SVGAGI, per germline (reference sequence). This CDR3 region has 12 residues. The CDR3 DNA sequence: TGTGCCAGCAGGGACCGAACCTACGAGCAGTACTTC. This sequence encodes CASRDRTYEQYF.

The J gene is TRBJ2-1, the V gene TRBV25-1, with 8 bases fitting TRBD2. The CDR3 runs 15 residues. The V and J ends lost 4 bases and 7 bases, in that order; junction bases with no gene match: 9. CDR1 and CDR2 (germline): MGHDK, SYGVNS. The CDR3 DNA is TGTGCCAGCAGTGTAGCCGGACTAGCTGAAAATGAGCAGTTCTTC. It yields the protein CASSVAGLAENEQFF.

This chain links TRBV12-5 with TRBJ2-7; 9 bases align to TRBD1. Germline CDR1 and CDR2: LGHNT and FRNRAP. The CDR3 length is 15 residues. The V gene end was trimmed by 2 bases and the J gene end by 3 bases; junction bases not matched to a gene: 5. For the CDR3, the DNA is TGTGCTAGTGGTTTGTTCGGACAGGGGTTCTACGAGCAGTACTTC. Translating it yields CASGLFGQGFYEQYF.

The V call is TRBV19, the J call TRBJ1-3; no clear D gene. Deletions cut 3 bases from V and 7 bases from J, with 10 bases between. The germline CDR1 and CDR2 sequences are LNHDA and SQIVND (reference sequence). This CDR3 is 13 amino acids long. The CDR3 loop reads CASSISGINTIYF. The CDR3 coding sequence is TGTGCCAGTAGTATCAGCGGGATCAACACCATATATTTT.

The chain is built from TRBV5-1 and TRBJ2-7; perhaps TRBD1 as D (6 bases). Per the germline V gene, CDR1 is SGHRS and CDR2 is YFSETQ. The CDR3 extends over 14 amino acids. V lost 4 bases, J lost 2 bases, and 13 bases lay in between. In DNA, the CDR3 is TGCGCCAGCAGCCAGGACAGAGCCACCTACGAGCAGTACTTC. As protein: CASSQDRATYEQYF.